Sequencing of this T cell receptor (beta chain) was carried out in a study of early T cells in non-severe SARS-CoV-2 infection. As for the study in general: Bulk RNA taken from unsorted whole blood was sequenced, leaving chains unpaired.

In its sample, this clonotype was seen many times. Each CDR3 protein is one row after TCRdb ran MiXCR on the 5' RACE reads. The sample carries about 80,000 distinct CDR3 sequences, around 5% recorded once. The sequencing here drew on whole blood, taken at baseline. The origin of this receptor is an adult who was a healthcare worker with PCR-confirmed SARS-CoV-2 infection or an uninfected control (not recorded which).

The CDR3 here is CSAAGLAADEQFF. CDR3 coding DNA: TGCAGTGCTGCGGGACTAGCAGCCGATGAGCAGTTCTTC. V usage is TRBV20-1 and J usage is TRBJ2-1, with 9 bases lining up with TRBD2. The CDR3 loop spans 13 amino acids. V dropped 5 bases and J dropped 8; count of bases not matched to a gene: 7. CDR1 is DFQATT and CDR2 is SNEGSKA in the germline V gene (reference sequence).